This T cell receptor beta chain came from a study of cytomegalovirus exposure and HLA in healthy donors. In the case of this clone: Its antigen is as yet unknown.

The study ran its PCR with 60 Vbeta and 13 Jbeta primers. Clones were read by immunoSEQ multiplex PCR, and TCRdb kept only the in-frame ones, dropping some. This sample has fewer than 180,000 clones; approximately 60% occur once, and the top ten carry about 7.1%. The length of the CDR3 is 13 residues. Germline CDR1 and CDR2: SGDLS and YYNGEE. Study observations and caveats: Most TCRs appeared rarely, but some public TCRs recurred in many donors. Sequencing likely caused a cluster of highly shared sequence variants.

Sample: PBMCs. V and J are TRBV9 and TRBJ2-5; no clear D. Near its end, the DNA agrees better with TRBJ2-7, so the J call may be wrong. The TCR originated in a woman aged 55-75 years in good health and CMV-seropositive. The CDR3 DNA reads TGTGCCAGCAGCGCTCCGGCAGGCCTCGAGCAGTACTTC. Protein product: CASSAPAGLEQYF.